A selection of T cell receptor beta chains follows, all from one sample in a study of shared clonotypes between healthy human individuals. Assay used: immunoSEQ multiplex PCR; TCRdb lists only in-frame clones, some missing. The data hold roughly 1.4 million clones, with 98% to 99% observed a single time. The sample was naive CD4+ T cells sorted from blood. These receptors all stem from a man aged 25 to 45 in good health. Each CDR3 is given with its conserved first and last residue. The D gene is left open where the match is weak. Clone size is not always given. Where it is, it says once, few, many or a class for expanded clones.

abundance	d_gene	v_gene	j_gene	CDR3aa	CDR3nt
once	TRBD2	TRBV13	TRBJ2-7	CASSPRLAGPPSNSYEQYF	TGTGCCAGCAGCCCCCGCCTAGCGGGGCCACCCTCCAACTCCTACGAGCAGTACTTC
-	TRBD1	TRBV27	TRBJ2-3	CASSHGQVQRTDTQYF	TGTGCCAGCAGTCACGGACAGGTTCAACGCACAGATACGCAGTATTTT
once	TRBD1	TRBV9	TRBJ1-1	CASSVGTGGNTEAFF	TGTGCCAGCAGCGTAGGAACAGGGGGCAACACTGAAGCTTTCTTT
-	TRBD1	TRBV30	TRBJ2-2	CAWSPGTVNTGELFF	TGTGCCTGGAGTCCCGGGACAGTGAACACCGGGGAGCTGTTTTTT
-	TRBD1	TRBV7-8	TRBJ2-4	CASSITGTVLPKNIQYF	TGTGCCAGCAGCATCACCGGGACAGTCTTACCCAAAAACATTCAGTACTTC
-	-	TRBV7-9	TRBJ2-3	CASSLRDTDTQYF	TGTGCCAGCAGCCTCAGAGACACAGATACGCAGTATTTT
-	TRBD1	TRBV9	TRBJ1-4	CASSVGVRGDEKLFF	TGTGCCAGCAGCGTAGGGGTCAGGGGGGATGAAAAACTGTTTTTT
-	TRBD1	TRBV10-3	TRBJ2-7	CAISVGQGNYEQYF	TGTGCCATCAGTGTGGGACAGGGTAACTACGAGCAGTACTTC
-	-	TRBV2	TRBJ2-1	CASSITTADNEQFF	TGTGCCAGCAGTATTACGACAGCTGACAATGAGCAGTTCTTC
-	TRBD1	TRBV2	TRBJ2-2	CASSKDRGSGELFF	TGTGCCAGCAGTAAGGACAGGGGATCCGGGGAGCTGTTTTTT
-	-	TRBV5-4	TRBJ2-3	CASSSIAETQYF	TGTGCCAGCAGCTCGATAGCCGAAACGCAGTATTTT
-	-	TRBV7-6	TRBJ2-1	CASSLVRTEQFF	TGTGCCAGCAGCTTAGTTAGGACTGAGCAGTTCTTC
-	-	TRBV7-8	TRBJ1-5	CASSLAHLAVGGNNQPQHF	TGTGCCAGCAGCTTAGCCCACTTGGCGGTAGGGGGTAACAATCAGCCCCAGCATTTT
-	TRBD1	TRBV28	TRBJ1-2	CASSVSRGHHDGYTF	TGTGCCAGCAGTGTATCCAGGGGGCATCACGATGGCTACACCTTC
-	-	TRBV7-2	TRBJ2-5	CASSFRGPLKSETQYF	TGTGCCAGCAGCTTCAGGGGACCTCTGAAATCGGAGACCCAGTACTTC
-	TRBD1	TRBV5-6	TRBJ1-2	CASSSGGGYTF	TGTGCCAGCAGCTCAGGGGGAGGCTACACCTTC
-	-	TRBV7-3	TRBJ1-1	CASSPKGPNTEAFF	TGTGCCAGCAGCCCAAAGGGGCCGAACACTGAAGCTTTCTTT
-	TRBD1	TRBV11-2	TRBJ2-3	CASSLGDRDTDTQYF	TGTGCCAGCAGCTTAGGGGACAGAGACACAGATACGCAGTATTTT
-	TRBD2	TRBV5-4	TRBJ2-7	CASSLRRERPYEQYF	TGTGCCAGCAGCTTGAGGCGGGAGCGCCCCTACGAGCAGTACTTC
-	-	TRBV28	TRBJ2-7	CASSLAGRAYEQYF	TGTGCCAGCAGTTTAGCGGGACGCGCCTACGAGCAGTACTTC
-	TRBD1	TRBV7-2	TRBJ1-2	CASSVRTGPYGYTF	TGTGCCAGCAGCGTCCGGACAGGGCCTTATGGCTACACCTTC
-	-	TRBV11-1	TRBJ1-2	CASSQDDRGYTF	TGTGCCAGCAGCCAAGACGACAGGGGCTACACCTTC
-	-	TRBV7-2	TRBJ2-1	CASSSTWGWNEQFF	TGTGCCAGCAGCTCCACCTGGGGCTGGAATGAGCAGTTCTTC
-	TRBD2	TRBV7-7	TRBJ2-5	CASSASGETQYF	TGTGCTAGCAGCGCTAGCGGGGAGACCCAGTACTTC
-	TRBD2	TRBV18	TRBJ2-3	CASSPPGGPDTQYF	TGTGCCAGCTCACCACCGGGAGGGCCAGATACGCAGTATTTT
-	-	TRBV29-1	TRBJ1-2	CSVERGPDYTF	TGCAGCGTTGAGCGGGGGCCAGACTACACCTTC